Listed below are T cell receptor beta chains from one sample, sequenced in a study of monozygotic twins with inflammatory bowel disease. TCRdb reprocessed the 5' RACE reads; each CDR3 protein has one entry and no DNA is given. The sample holds over 100,000 distinct CDR3 sequences. The sequencing input was blood. These TCRs come from a human donor with ulcerative colitis or Crohn's disease, or a healthy co-twin of an affected twin (not recorded which). Each CDR3 is given with its conserved first and last residue.

J: TRBJ2-5; V: TRBV5-1; CDR3: CASSIAGVEETQYF
J: TRBJ1-6; V: TRBV10-3; CDR3: CAISDAPGGRNSPLHF
J: TRBJ2-7; V: TRBV28; CDR3: CASSSPTGPMTHEQYF
J: TRBJ2-7; V: TRBV24-1; CDR3: CATSRSYEQYF
J: TRBJ2-1; V: TRBV6-2/TRBV6-3; CDR3: CASSWEGSSYNEQFF
J: TRBJ2-1; V: TRBV5-4; CDR3: CASSFPIGGSEVQFF
J: TRBJ2-2; V: TRBV11-2; CDR3: CASSLPGTGGWNTGELFF
J: TRBJ1-1; V: TRBV28; CDR3: CASSLTVGEGYTEAFF
J: TRBJ2-3; V: TRBV7-9; CDR3: CASSFLAGGADTQYF
J: TRBJ2-1; V: TRBV27; CDR3: CASSLADNNEQFF
J: TRBJ1-2; V: TRBV20-1; CDR3: CSARRVPGGYGYTF
J: TRBJ1-1; V: TRBV19; CDR3: CASSLQGINTEAFF